These T cell receptor beta chains were read from a single sample in a study of human T cells and chemical hapten exposure. TCRdb processed the RACE reads anew with MiXCR; each CDR3 protein has one entry. The profile shows roughly 200,000 distinct CDR3 sequences, about 22% of them singletons. The sequencing used whole blood, collected in connection with sensitization to the hapten diphenylcyclopropenone (DPC). The receptors originated from a woman in her thirties or forties with alopecia areata. Some clones in this sample may be carry-over from other donors' samples. CDR3s include the opening cysteine and the closing phenylalanine or tryptophan. A D gene is named only where the DNA matches it firmly. Clone size is not always given. Where it is, it says once, few, many or a class for expanded clones.

j_call: TRBJ2-1
d_call: -
clone_size: -
v_call: TRBV7-2
cdr3_nt: TGTGCCAGCAGCCCCCCTGAGAGGGAGTCTCACAATGAGCAGTTCTTC
cdr3_aa: CASSPPERESHNEQFF

j_call: TRBJ2-7
d_call: -
clone_size: -
v_call: TRBV27
cdr3_nt: TGTGCCAGCGCTCAACGCCTGATCGCCTACGAGCAGTACTTC
cdr3_aa: CASAQRLIAYEQYF

j_call: TRBJ1-1
d_call: -
clone_size: many
v_call: TRBV4-1
cdr3_nt: TGCGCCAGCAGCCAATTGGACCGGAGGGGCACTGAAGCTTTCTTT
cdr3_aa: CASSQLDRRGTEAFF

j_call: TRBJ2-1
d_call: TRBD2
clone_size: -
v_call: TRBV6-5
cdr3_nt: TGTGCCAGCAGTCTAACCTTTACCCCCCTAGCGGGAGGGGGCAATGAGCAGTTCTTC
cdr3_aa: CASSLTFTPLAGGGNEQFF

j_call: TRBJ2-5
d_call: TRBD1
clone_size: few
v_call: TRBV20-1
cdr3_nt: TGCAGTGCCAAGGGACAGGGCTTTTCAGAGACCCAGTACTTC
cdr3_aa: CSAKGQGFSETQYF

j_call: TRBJ2-7
d_call: TRBD1
clone_size: few
v_call: TRBV29-1
cdr3_nt: TGCAGCGTTTCCGGGACAGGGGCTTGGGAGCAGTACTTC
cdr3_aa: CSVSGTGAWEQYF

j_call: TRBJ2-1
d_call: -
clone_size: many
v_call: TRBV7-9
cdr3_nt: TGTGCCAGCAGCTTAATGGGGGGCGCGTACAATGAGCAGTTCTTC
cdr3_aa: CASSLMGGAYNEQFF

j_call: TRBJ2-1
d_call: -
clone_size: few
v_call: TRBV27
cdr3_nt: TGTGCCAGCAGTTTTTCCGGACTACCTCTTTTCCCTGAGCAGTTCTTC
cdr3_aa: CASSFSGLPLFPEQFF

j_call: TRBJ2-2
d_call: TRBD1
clone_size: -
v_call: TRBV10-2
cdr3_nt: TGCGCCAGCAGTGAGCTAGGACAGGGAACCGGGGAGCTGTTTTTT
cdr3_aa: CASSELGQGTGELFF

j_call: TRBJ1-4
d_call: -
clone_size: -
v_call: TRBV20-1
cdr3_nt: TGCAGTGCCCAATCGTCGCCCGAAAAACTGTTTTTT
cdr3_aa: CSAQSSPEKLFF

j_call: TRBJ1-1
d_call: -
clone_size: few
v_call: TRBV7-2
cdr3_nt: TGTGCCAGCAGGTTACCGGGGGGAGTCACTGAAGCTTTCTTT
cdr3_aa: CASRLPGGVTEAFF

j_call: TRBJ2-7
d_call: -
clone_size: -
v_call: TRBV28
cdr3_nt: TGTGCCAGCAGTTTTGTCAGCACCCACGAGCAGTACTTC
cdr3_aa: CASSFVSTHEQYF

j_call: TRBJ2-1
d_call: -
clone_size: many
v_call: TRBV20-1
cdr3_nt: TGCAGTGCTAGGGGTGGACTATCCAATGAGCAGTTCTTC
cdr3_aa: CSARGGLSNEQFF

j_call: TRBJ1-5
d_call: -
clone_size: -
v_call: TRBV24-1
cdr3_nt: TGTGCCACCAGTTCCGGTTTGGGCAATCAGCCCCAGCATTTT
cdr3_aa: CATSSGLGNQPQHF

j_call: TRBJ2-7
d_call: TRBD2
clone_size: -
v_call: TRBV7-6
cdr3_nt: TGTGCCAGCAGCTTAGCGGGACTAGTTGGCGAGCAGTACTTC
cdr3_aa: CASSLAGLVGEQYF

j_call: TRBJ1-2
d_call: -
clone_size: -
v_call: TRBV5-1
cdr3_nt: TGCGCCAGCAGTTTGGGTCTCTATGGCTACACCTTC
cdr3_aa: CASSLGLYGYTF

j_call: TRBJ1-5
d_call: -
clone_size: -
v_call: TRBV6-6
cdr3_nt: TGTGCCAGCAGCGACCCCCGGGGCGTCCATCTCGGTCAGCCCCAGCATTTT
cdr3_aa: CASSDPRGVHLGQPQHF

j_call: TRBJ2-3
d_call: TRBD2
clone_size: -
v_call: TRBV29-1
cdr3_nt: TGCAGCGTTTCTCTAGCGGGATCCACAGATACGCAGTATTTT
cdr3_aa: CSVSLAGSTDTQYF

j_call: TRBJ1-1
d_call: -
clone_size: few
v_call: TRBV29-1
cdr3_nt: TGCAGCGTCGGAGGACACCTGAACACTGAAGCTTTCTTT
cdr3_aa: CSVGGHLNTEAFF

j_call: TRBJ2-5
d_call: -
clone_size: -
v_call: TRBV5-1
cdr3_nt: TGCGCCAGCAGCGTAACAGGGAAAGAGACCCAGTACTTC
cdr3_aa: CASSVTGKETQYF

j_call: TRBJ2-2
d_call: -
clone_size: few
v_call: TRBV7-6
cdr3_nt: TGTGCCAGCAGCTTAGCAGGTCCCACGAACACCGGGGAGCTGTTTTTT
cdr3_aa: CASSLAGPTNTGELFF

j_call: TRBJ2-1
d_call: TRBD1
clone_size: -
v_call: TRBV9
cdr3_nt: TGTGCCAGCAGCTCGACAGGGGGCATTCAGTTCTTC
cdr3_aa: CASSSTGGIQFF

j_call: TRBJ2-3
d_call: TRBD1
clone_size: few
v_call: TRBV28
cdr3_nt: TGTGCCAGCAGTCTCACTCACCGGGACAGTAACACAGATACGCAGTATTTT
cdr3_aa: CASSLTHRDSNTDTQYF

j_call: TRBJ2-1
d_call: TRBD2
clone_size: -
v_call: TRBV7-8
cdr3_nt: TGTGCCAGCAGGAAGCAAAGGGCGGGAGACAATGAGCAGTTCTTC
cdr3_aa: CASRKQRAGDNEQFF

j_call: TRBJ1-1
d_call: -
clone_size: few
v_call: TRBV20-1
cdr3_nt: TGCAGTGCTCGAATGGCAGGAATGAACACTGAAGCTTTCTTT
cdr3_aa: CSARMAGMNTEAFF

j_call: TRBJ2-1
d_call: TRBD1
clone_size: -
v_call: TRBV7-2
cdr3_nt: TGTGCCAGCAGCTTACGGACAGGGAGAAAGGGATATGAGCAGTTCTTC
cdr3_aa: CASSLRTGRKGYEQFF

j_call: TRBJ2-3
d_call: -
clone_size: -
v_call: TRBV5-5
cdr3_nt: TGTGCCAGCAGTTTCCCCGTGGATACGCAGTATTTT
cdr3_aa: CASSFPVDTQYF